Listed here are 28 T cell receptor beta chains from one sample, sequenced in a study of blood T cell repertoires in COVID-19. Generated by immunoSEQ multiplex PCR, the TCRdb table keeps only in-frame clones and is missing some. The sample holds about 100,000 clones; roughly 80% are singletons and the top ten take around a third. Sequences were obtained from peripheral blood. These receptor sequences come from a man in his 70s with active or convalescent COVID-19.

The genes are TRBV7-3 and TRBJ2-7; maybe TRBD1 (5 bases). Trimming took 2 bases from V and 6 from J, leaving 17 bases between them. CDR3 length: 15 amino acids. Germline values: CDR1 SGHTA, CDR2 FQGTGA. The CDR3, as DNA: TGTGCCAGCAGCTTACGGCAGGCTGGGGCCTCCGAGCAGTACTTC. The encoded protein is CASSLRQAGASEQYF.

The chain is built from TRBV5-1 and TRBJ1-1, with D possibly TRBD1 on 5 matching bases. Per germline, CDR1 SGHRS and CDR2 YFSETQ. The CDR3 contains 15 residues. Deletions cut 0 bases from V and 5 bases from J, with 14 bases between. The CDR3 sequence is CASSLVGGDGTEAFF. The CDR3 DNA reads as TGCGCCAGCAGCTTGGTTGGAGGGGATGGGACTGAAGCTTTCTTT.

The CDR3 protein is CASSRQDSYGYTF. The CDR3 coding sequence is TGTGCCAGTAGCCGACAGGACTCCTATGGCTACACCTTC. The chain uses TRBV19 and TRBJ1-2; D is perhaps TRBD1 (6 bases). Per the germline V gene, CDR1 is LNHDA and CDR2 is SQIVND (reference sequence). The CDR3 extends over 13 amino acids. V lost 6 bases, J lost 4 bases, and 12 bases lay in between.

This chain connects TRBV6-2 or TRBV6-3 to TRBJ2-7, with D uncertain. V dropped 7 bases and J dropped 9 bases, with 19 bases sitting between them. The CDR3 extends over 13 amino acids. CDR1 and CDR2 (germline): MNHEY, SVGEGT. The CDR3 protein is CASTPVGARVQYF. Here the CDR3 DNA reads TGTGCCAGCACCCCCGTCGGTGCTCGGGTGCAGTACTTC.

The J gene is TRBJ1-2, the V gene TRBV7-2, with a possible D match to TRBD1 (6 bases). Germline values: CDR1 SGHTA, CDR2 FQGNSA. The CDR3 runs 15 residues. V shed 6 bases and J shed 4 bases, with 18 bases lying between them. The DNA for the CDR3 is TGTGCCAGCAGACCATCCAGGGGTGAGGGCTATGGCTACACCTTC. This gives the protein CASRPSRGEGYGYTF.

The CDR3 coding sequence is TGCAGTGCTAGTAGGAGGGAAGAGACCCAGTACTTC. This encodes CSASRREETQYF. The genes are TRBV20-1 and TRBJ2-5; TRBD2 is a possible D gene (6 bases). Trimming removed 3 bases at V and 3 bases at J, with 8 bases between. The CDR3 sequence is 12 residues long. Germline CDR1 and CDR2: DFQATT and SNEGSKA (reference sequence).

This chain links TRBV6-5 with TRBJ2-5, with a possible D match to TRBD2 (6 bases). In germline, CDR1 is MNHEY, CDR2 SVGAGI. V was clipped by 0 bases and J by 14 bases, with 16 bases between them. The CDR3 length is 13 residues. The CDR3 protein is CASSYSGGTPRYF. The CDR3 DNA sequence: TGTGCCAGCAGTTACTCGGGCGGGACTCCTCGATACTTC.

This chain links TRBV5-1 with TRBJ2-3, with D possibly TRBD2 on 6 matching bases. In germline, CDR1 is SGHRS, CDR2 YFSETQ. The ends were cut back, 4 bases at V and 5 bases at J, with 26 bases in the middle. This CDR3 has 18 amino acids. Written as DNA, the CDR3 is TGCGCCAGCAGCCCCCGGGCCGGATTAGCGGAGGGAAGAGATACGCAGTATTTT. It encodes CASSPRAGLAEGRDTQYF.

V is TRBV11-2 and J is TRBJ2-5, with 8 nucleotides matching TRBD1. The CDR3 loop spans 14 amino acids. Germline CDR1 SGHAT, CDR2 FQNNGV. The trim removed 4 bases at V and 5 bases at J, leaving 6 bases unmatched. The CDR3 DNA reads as TGTGCCAGCAGCTCAACAGGGGGTCAGGAGACCCAGTACTTC. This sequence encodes CASSSTGGQETQYF.

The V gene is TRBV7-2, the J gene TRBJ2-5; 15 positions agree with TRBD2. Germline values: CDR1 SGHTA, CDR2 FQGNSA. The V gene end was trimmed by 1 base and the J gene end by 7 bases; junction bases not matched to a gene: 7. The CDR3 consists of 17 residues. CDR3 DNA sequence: TGTGCCAGCAGCTTAGGGACTAGCGGGGGGGCCTTTGTGACCCAGTACTTC. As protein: CASSLGTSGGAFVTQYF.

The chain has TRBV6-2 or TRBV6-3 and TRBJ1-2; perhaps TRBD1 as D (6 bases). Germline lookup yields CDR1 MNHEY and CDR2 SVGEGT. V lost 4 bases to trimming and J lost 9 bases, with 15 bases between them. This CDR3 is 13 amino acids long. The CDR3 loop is CASSLSEQGSYTF. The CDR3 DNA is TGTGCCAGCAGTTTGAGCGAGCAGGGGAGCTACACCTTC.

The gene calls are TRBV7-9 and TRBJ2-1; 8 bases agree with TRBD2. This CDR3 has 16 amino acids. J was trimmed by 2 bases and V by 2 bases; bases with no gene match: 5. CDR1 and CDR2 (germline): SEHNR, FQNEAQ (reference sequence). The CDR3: CASSLQAGGPYNEQFF. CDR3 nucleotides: TGTGCCAGCAGCTTACAGGCGGGGGGACCCTACAATGAGCAGTTCTTC.

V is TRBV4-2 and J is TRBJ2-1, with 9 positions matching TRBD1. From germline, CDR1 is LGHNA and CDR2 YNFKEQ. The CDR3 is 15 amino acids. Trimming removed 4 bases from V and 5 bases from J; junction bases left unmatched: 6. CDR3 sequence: CASSRTGARDNEQFF. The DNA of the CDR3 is TGTGCCAGCAGCCGGACAGGGGCGAGGGACAATGAGCAGTTCTTC.

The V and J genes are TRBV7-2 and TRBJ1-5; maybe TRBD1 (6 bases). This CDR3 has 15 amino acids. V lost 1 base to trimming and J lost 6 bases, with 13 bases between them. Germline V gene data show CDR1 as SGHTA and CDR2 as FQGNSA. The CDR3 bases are TGTGCCAGCAGCTTAGAAGGGGGTACGGGTCAGCCCCAGCATTTT. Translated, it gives CASSLEGGTGQPQHF.

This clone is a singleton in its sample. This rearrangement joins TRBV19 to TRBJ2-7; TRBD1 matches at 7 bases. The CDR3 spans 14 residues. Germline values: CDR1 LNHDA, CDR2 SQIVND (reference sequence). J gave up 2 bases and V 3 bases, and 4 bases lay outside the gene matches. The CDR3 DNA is TGTGCCAGTAGTATCTGGGACAGTACCTACGAGCAGTACTTC. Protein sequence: CASSIWDSTYEQYF.

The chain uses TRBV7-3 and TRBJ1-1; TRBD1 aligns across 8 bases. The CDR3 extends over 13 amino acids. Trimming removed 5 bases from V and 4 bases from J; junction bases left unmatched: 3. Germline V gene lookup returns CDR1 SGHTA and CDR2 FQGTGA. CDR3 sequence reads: CASSPGGGTEAFF. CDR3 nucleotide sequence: TGTGCCAGCAGCCCAGGGGGCGGCACTGAAGCTTTCTTT.

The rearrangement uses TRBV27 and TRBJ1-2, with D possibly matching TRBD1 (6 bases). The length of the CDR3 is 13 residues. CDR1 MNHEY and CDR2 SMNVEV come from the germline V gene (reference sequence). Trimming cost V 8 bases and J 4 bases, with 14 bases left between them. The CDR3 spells CASYLRGIYGYTF. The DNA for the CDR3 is TGTGCCAGCTACCTTAGGGGGATCTATGGCTACACCTTC.

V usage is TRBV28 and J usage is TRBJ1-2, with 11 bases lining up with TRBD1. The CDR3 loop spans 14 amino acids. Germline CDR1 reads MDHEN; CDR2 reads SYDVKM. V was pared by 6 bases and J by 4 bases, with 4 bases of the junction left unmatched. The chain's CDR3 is CASRWTGGGYGYTF. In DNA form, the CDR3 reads TGTGCCAGCAGGTGGACAGGGGGCGGCTATGGCTACACCTTC.

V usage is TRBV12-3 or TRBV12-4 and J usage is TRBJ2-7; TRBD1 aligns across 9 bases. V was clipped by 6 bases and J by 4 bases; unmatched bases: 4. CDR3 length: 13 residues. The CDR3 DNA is TGTGCCAGCAGGAGGACAGGGGATTACGAGCAGTACTTC. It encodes CASRRTGDYEQYF.

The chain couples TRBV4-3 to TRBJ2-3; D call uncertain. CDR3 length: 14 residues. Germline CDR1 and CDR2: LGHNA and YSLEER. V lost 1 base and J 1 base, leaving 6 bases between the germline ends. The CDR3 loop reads CASSQVRGTDTQYF. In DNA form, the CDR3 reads TGCGCCAGCAGCCAAGTCCGTGGCACAGATACGCAGTATTTT.

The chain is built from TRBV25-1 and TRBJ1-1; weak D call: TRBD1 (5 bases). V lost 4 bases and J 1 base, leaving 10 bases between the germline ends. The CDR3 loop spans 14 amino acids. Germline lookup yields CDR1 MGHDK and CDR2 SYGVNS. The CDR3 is CASSGMQGNTEAFF. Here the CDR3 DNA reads TGTGCCAGCAGTGGTATGCAGGGGAACACTGAAGCTTTCTTT.

The CDR3 is CASTHRGYEQYF. CDR3 nucleotide sequence: TGCGCCAGCACGCACAGGGGCTACGAGCAGTACTTC. This rearrangement joins TRBV23-1 to TRBJ2-7; TRBD1 aligns across 7 bases. TRBV23-1 carries the ORF label, with uncertain function. J lost 3 bases, V lost 7 bases, and 3 bases had no gene match. The CDR3 is made up of 12 amino acids.

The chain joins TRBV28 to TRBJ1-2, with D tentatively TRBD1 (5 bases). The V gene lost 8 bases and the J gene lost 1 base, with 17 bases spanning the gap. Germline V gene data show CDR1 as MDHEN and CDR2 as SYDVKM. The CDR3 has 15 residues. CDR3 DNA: TGTGCCAGCCGTAACCTTCAGGGCCGTAACTATGGCTACACCTTC. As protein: CASRNLQGRNYGYTF.

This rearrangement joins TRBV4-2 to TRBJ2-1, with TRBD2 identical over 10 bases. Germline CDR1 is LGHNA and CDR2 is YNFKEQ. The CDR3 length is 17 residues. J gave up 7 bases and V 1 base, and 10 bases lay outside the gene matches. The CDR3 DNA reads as TGTGCCAGCAGCCAAGGGGTAGGCAGCGGGGGGGTTAATGAGCAGTTCTTC. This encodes CASSQGVGSGGVNEQFF.

This chain's CDR3 is CAISEGLTNQPQHF. The DNA for the CDR3 is TGTGCCATCAGTGAGGGACTGACCAATCAGCCCCAGCATTTT. The chain employs TRBV10-3 and TRBJ1-5; D not resolved. V lost 2 bases and J 3 bases, leaving 8 bases between the germline ends. CDR3 length equals 14 residues. From germline, CDR1 is ENHRY and CDR2 SYGVKD.

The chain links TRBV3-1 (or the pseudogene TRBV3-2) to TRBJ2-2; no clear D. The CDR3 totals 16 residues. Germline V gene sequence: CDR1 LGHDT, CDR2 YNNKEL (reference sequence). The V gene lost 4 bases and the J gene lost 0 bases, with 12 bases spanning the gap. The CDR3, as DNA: TGTGCCAGCAGCCCCCGTCCACATTCGAACACCGGGGAGCTGTTTTTT. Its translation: CASSPRPHSNTGELFF.

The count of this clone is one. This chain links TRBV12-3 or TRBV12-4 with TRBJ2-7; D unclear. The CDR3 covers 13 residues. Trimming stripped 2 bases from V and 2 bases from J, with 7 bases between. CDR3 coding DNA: TGTGCCAGCAGTTTAAAACATACCTACGAGCAGTACTTC. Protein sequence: CASSLKHTYEQYF.

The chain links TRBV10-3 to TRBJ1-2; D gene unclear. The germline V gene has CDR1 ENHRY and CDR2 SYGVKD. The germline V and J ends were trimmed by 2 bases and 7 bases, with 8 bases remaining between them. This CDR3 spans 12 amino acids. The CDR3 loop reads CAISEGLSGYTF. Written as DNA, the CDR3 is TGTGCCATCAGTGAGGGGCTCTCTGGCTACACCTTC.